This T cell receptor beta chain is drawn from a study of T cells in Graves' hyperthyroidism and ophthalmopathy. RNA transcripts gave rise to amplified TCR beta CDR3 regions. RT-PCR in the first round (using the HTBI primer set) targeted the TCR CDR3. TCRdb ran MiXCR on the multiplex PCR reads and lists one entry per CDR3 protein. Here the sample spans tens of thousands of distinct CDR3 sequences, 45% to 65% being singletons. Broader study findings: Patients with ophthalmopathy were separated from those with stable hyperthyroidism by a 13 V-J model. For ophthalmopathy, model prediction preceded onset by a median around 7 months. Researchers found most expanded thyroid clonotypes above 0.001 in blood as well.

This clonotype was observed at least ten times. Its target is unknown. Germline V CDR1 and CDR2: SGHAT, FQNNGV. This CDR3 has 13 residues. With 5 bases removed from V and 9 bases from J, the gap between germline ends came to 15 bases. The TCR comes from a man between 18 and 29 years old with Graves' hyperthyroidism. The chain recombines TRBV11-2 with TRBJ2-3; the D gene is possibly TRBD2 (6 bases). Sequencing was performed on peripheral blood or thyroid tissue (not recorded which). CDR3 sequence (DNA): TGTGCCAGCAGCACCCGGGGGAAGGGAACGCAGTATTTT. Protein product: CASSTRGKGTQYF. Supplemented by reference TRBV11-2 and TRBJ2-3, the full variable domain reads EAGVAQSPRYKIIEKRQSVAFWCNPISGHATLYWYQQILGQGPKLLIQFQNNGVVDDSQLPKDRFSAERLKGVDSTLKIQPAKLEDSAVYLCASSTRGKGTQYFGPGTRLTVL.